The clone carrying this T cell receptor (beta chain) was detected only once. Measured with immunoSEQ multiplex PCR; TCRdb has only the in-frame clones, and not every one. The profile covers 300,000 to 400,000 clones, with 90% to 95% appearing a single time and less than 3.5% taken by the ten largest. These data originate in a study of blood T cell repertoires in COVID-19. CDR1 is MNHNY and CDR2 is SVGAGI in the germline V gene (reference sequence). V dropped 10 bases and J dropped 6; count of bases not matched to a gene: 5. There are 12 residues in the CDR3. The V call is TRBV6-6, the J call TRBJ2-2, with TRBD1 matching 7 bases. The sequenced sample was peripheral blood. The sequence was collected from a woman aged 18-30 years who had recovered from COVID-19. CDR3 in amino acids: CAIWQGAGELFF. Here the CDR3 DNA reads TGTGCCATCTGGCAGGGGGCCGGGGAGCTGTTTTTT.